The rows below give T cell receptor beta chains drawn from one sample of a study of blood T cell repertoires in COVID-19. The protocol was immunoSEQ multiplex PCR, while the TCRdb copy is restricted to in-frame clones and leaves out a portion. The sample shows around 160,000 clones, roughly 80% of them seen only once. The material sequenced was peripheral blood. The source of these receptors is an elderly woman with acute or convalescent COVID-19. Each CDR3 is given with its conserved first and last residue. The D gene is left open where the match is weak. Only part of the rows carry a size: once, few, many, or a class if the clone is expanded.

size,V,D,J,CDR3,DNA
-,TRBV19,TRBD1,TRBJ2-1,CASNNRGNEQFF,TGTGCCAGTAATAACAGGGGGAATGAGCAGTTCTTC
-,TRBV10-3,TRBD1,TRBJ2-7,CAISEGGQAFDEQYF,TGTGCCATCAGTGAGGGGGGACAGGCCTTCGACGAGCAGTACTTC
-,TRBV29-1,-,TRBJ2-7,CSVAGASYEQYF,TGCAGCGTCGCGGGGGCATCCTACGAGCAGTACTTC
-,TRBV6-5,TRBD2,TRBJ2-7,CASNGLAGEGEQYF,TGTGCCAGCAATGGGCTAGCGGGAGAGGGCGAGCAGTACTTC
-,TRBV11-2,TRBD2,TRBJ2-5,CASSSLGSGGPETQYF,TGTGCCAGCAGCTCCCTCGGAAGCGGGGGCCCAGAGACCCAGTACTTC
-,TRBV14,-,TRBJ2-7,CASSHVPWTDYEQYF,TGTGCCAGCAGCCACGTTCCCTGGACAGACTACGAGCAGTACTTC
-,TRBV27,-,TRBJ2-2,CASSFSGTGELFF,TGTGCCAGCAGTTTCTCGGGCACCGGGGAGCTGTTTTTT
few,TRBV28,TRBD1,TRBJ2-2,CASSTPGQGALIGELFF,TGTGCCAGCAGCACACCGGGACAGGGGGCGCTTATCGGGGAGCTGTTTTTT
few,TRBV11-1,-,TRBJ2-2,CASSLATRILETGELFF,TGTGCCAGCAGCTTAGCGACCCGGATCCTAGAAACCGGGGAGCTGTTTTTT
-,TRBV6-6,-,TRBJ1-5,CASSPDSNNQPQHF,TGTGCCAGCAGCCCGGACAGCAACAATCAGCCCCAGCATTTT
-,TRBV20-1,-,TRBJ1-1,CSATGGTEAFF,TGCAGTGCCACGGGAGGGACTGAAGCTTTCTTT
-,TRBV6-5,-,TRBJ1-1,CASSYSAGTEAFF,TGTGCCAGCAGTTACTCGGCGGGCACTGAAGCTTTCTTT
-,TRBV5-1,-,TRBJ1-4,CASSLNQGRKNEKLFF,TGCGCCAGCAGCTTGAATCAGGGGCGGAAAAATGAAAAACTGTTTTTT
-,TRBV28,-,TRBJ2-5,CASSPPQIRGPQETQYF,TGTGCCAGCAGTCCACCCCAAATCAGGGGTCCACAAGAGACCCAGTACTTC
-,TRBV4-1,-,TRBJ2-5,CASSQEESRGETQYF,TGCGCCAGCAGCCAAGAAGAAAGCCGAGGGGAGACCCAGTACTTC
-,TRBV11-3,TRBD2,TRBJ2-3,CASSLGAGGADTQYF,TGTGCCAGCAGCTTAGGGGCGGGGGGGGCAGATACGCAGTATTTT
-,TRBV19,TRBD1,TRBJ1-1,CASSTGQGTSLNTEAFF,TGTGCCAGTAGTACGGGACAGGGGACCAGCTTGAACACTGAAGCTTTCTTT
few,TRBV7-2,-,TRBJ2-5,CASSPGTIESETQYF,TGTGCCAGCAGCCCCGGGACAATCGAAAGTGAGACCCAGTACTTC
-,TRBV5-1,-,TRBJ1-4,CASSLRQGGEKLFF,TGCGCCAGCAGCTTGAGGCAGGGAGGTGAAAAACTGTTTTTT
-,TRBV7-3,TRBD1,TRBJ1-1,CASSSAGTGGLTEAFF,TGTGCCAGCAGCTCGGCCGGGACAGGGGGCCTCACTGAAGCTTTCTTT
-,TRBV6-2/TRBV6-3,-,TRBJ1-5,CASSDTGTRNQPQHF,TGTGCCAGCAGTGACACTGGGACTCGAAATCAGCCCCAGCATTTT
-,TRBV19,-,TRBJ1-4,CASSIGGYNEKLFF,TGTGCCAGTAGTATAGGAGGGTACAATGAAAAACTGTTTTTT
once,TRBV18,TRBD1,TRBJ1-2,CASSAGTEYGYTF,TGTGCCAGCTCTGCCGGGACAGAGTATGGCTACACCTTC
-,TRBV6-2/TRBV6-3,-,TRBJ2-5,CASSGIGGAEETQYF,TGTGCCAGCAGCGGAATCGGGGGAGCCGAAGAGACCCAGTACTTC
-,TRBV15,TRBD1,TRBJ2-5,CATSTTGATQYF,TGTGCCACCAGTACGACAGGGGCGACCCAGTACTTC
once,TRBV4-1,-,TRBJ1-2,CASSQPITGNYGYTF,TGCGCCAGCAGCCAACCAATCACAGGGAACTATGGCTACACCTTC
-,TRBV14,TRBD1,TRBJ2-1,CASSLTTGASYNEQFF,TGTGCCAGCAGCCTCACAACAGGGGCCTCCTACAATGAGCAGTTCTTC
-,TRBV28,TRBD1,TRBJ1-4,CASSLPGQFNEKLFF,TGTGCCAGCAGTCTACCGGGACAGTTTAATGAAAAACTGTTTTTT
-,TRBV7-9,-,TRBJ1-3,CASSPADSLNTIYF,TGTGCCAGCAGCCCCGCGGACAGCCTAAACACCATATATTTT
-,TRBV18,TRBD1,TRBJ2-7,CASSPGGQPYEQYF,TGTGCCAGCTCACCAGGGGGACAGCCCTACGAGCAGTACTTC
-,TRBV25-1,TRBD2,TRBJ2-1,CASRTSGTYNEQFF,TGTGCCAGCAGGACTAGCGGGACATACAATGAGCAGTTCTTC
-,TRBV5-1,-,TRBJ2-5,CASTPGVGGPFQETQYF,TGCGCCAGCACCCCCGGGGTAGGGGGTCCCTTCCAAGAGACCCAGTACTTC
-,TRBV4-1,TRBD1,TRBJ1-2,CASSQAGTGLSYTF,TGCGCCAGCAGCCAAGCCGGGACAGGGTTATCCTACACCTTC
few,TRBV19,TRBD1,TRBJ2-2,CASRGPSAGGNTGELFF,TGTGCCAGTAGGGGACCTTCGGCAGGGGGGAACACCGGGGAGCTGTTTTTT
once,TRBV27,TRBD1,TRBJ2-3,CASSLKTGVASDTQYF,TGTGCCAGCAGTCTAAAGACAGGGGTGGCTTCAGATACGCAGTATTTT
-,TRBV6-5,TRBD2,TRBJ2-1,CASSLGTSTPNEQFF,TGTGCCAGCAGCCTTGGGACTAGCACTCCAAATGAGCAGTTCTTC
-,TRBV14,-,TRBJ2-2,CASSQSRRSGELFF,TGTGCCAGCAGCCAATCAAGGAGATCCGGGGAGCTGTTTTTT
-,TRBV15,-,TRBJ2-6,CATSREGDGANVLTF,TGTGCCACCAGCAGAGAAGGGGATGGGGCCAACGTCCTGACTTTC
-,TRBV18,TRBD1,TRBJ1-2,CASSRDRGAYGYTF,TGTGCCAGCTCACGTGACAGGGGGGCCTATGGCTACACCTTC
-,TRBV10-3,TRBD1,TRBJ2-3,CAQGTGAKDTQYF,TGTGCCCAAGGGACAGGGGCCAAAGATACGCAGTATTTT